A selection of T cell receptor beta chains follows, all from one sample in a study of cytomegalovirus exposure and HLA in healthy donors. Method: immunoSEQ multiplex PCR; TCRdb's copy keeps in-frame clones and lacks some. The sample carries about 160,000 clones, 75% to 90% recorded once. Sequencing input: PBMCs. These receptors originate from a boy younger than 10 in good health and CMV-seronegative. CDR3s include the opening cysteine and the closing phenylalanine or tryptophan. Fields, in order: CDR3 protein, CDR3 DNA, V gene, clone size, J gene, D gene. D genes are given only for firm matches. Size values are once, few and many counts, or a class for expanded clones, and some rows have none.

CDR3 protein: CASSLQGAATGELFF; CDR3 DNA: TGCGCCAGCAGCCTACAGGGGGCGGCCACCGGGGAGCTGTTTTTT; V gene: TRBV4-1; clone size: NA; J gene: TRBJ2-2; D gene: TRBD1
CDR3 protein: CASSQGRTGIYGYTF; CDR3 DNA: TGCGCCAGCAGTCAAGGGAGGACAGGGATCTATGGCTACACCTTC; V gene: TRBV23-1; clone size: few; J gene: TRBJ1-2; D gene: TRBD1
CDR3 protein: CASSHDKNTEAFF; CDR3 DNA: TGCGCCAGCAGCCACGACAAAAACACTGAAGCTTTCTTT; V gene: TRBV4-3; clone size: NA; J gene: TRBJ1-1; D gene: NA
CDR3 protein: CASKTAGWRNEQFF; CDR3 DNA: TGTGCCAGCAAAACAGCGGGGTGGAGAAATGAGCAGTTCTTC; V gene: TRBV27; clone size: NA; J gene: TRBJ2-1; D gene: TRBD2
CDR3 protein: CASGSGGRENEQFF; CDR3 DNA: TGCGCCAGCGGTTCGGGGGGGCGAGAGAATGAGCAGTTCTTC; V gene: TRBV5-1; clone size: few; J gene: TRBJ2-1; D gene: TRBD2
CDR3 protein: CASSKGQGSGYTF; CDR3 DNA: TGTGCCAGTAGTAAAGGACAGGGGAGTGGCTACACCTTC; V gene: TRBV19; clone size: NA; J gene: TRBJ1-2; D gene: TRBD1
CDR3 protein: CAWKGQLNTEAFF; CDR3 DNA: TGTGCCTGGAAGGGACAGCTGAACACTGAAGCTTTCTTT; V gene: TRBV30; clone size: NA; J gene: TRBJ1-1; D gene: TRBD1
CDR3 protein: CASSSPPGQGGNEQFF; CDR3 DNA: TGTGCCAGCAGCTCTCCCCCGGGACAGGGGGGAAATGAGCAGTTCTTC; V gene: TRBV5-4; clone size: NA; J gene: TRBJ2-1; D gene: TRBD1
CDR3 protein: CASRGQGANNEQFF; CDR3 DNA: TGTGCCAGCAGAGGACAGGGGGCGAACAATGAGCAGTTCTTC; V gene: TRBV13; clone size: NA; J gene: TRBJ2-1; D gene: TRBD1
CDR3 protein: CASSWDIGLGETQYF; CDR3 DNA: TGTGCCAGCAGCTGGGACATCGGACTAGGAGAGACCCAGTACTTC; V gene: TRBV5-6; clone size: NA; J gene: TRBJ2-5; D gene: NA
CDR3 protein: CASSLEQVYEQYF; CDR3 DNA: TGTGCCAGCAGCTTAGAACAGGTCTACGAGCAGTACTTC; V gene: TRBV7-2; clone size: NA; J gene: TRBJ2-7; D gene: NA
CDR3 protein: CASSQAIFSGLDEQFF; CDR3 DNA: TGCGCCAGCAGCCAAGCAATTTTCAGCGGATTGGATGAGCAGTTCTTC; V gene: TRBV4-1; clone size: NA; J gene: TRBJ2-1; D gene: NA
CDR3 protein: CASSPNSLFYGYTF; CDR3 DNA: TGTGCCAGCAGCCCGAACAGTCTCTTCTATGGCTACACCTTC; V gene: TRBV7-9; clone size: NA; J gene: TRBJ1-2; D gene: NA
CDR3 protein: CASSPGTQQETQYF; CDR3 DNA: TGTGCCAGCAGCCCTGGGACTCAACAAGAGACCCAGTACTTC; V gene: TRBV5-4; clone size: NA; J gene: TRBJ2-5; D gene: NA
CDR3 protein: CAVSRDRVQSPGDTGELFF; CDR3 DNA: TGCGCCGTTTCCCGGGACAGGGTTCAGAGCCCAGGGGACACCGGGGAGCTGTTTTTT; V gene: TRBV10-1; clone size: NA; J gene: TRBJ2-2; D gene: TRBD1
CDR3 protein: CASSLEVTSGSVNEQYF; CDR3 DNA: TGTGCCAGCAGCTTAGAGGTGACTAGCGGGAGCGTCAACGAGCAGTACTTC; V gene: TRBV7-9; clone size: NA; J gene: TRBJ2-7; D gene: TRBD2
CDR3 protein: CAVQSGSTDTQYF; CDR3 DNA: TGTGCCGTACAATCGGGGAGCACAGATACGCAGTATTTT; V gene: TRBV19; clone size: NA; J gene: TRBJ2-3; D gene: NA
CDR3 protein: CASSKNRGTDNEQFF; CDR3 DNA: TGTGCCAGCAGCAAAAACAGGGGAACCGACAATGAGCAGTTCTTC; V gene: TRBV7-9; clone size: once; J gene: TRBJ2-1; D gene: TRBD1
CDR3 protein: CASTSRGSFNTEAFF; CDR3 DNA: TGTGCCAGCACCTCAAGGGGGTCGTTCAACACTGAAGCTTTCTTT; V gene: TRBV28; clone size: few; J gene: TRBJ1-1; D gene: NA
CDR3 protein: CASSPGTGESQPQHF; CDR3 DNA: TGTGCCAGCAGCCCCGGGACAGGGGAGAGTCAGCCCCAGCATTTT; V gene: TRBV6-5; clone size: NA; J gene: TRBJ1-5; D gene: TRBD1
CDR3 protein: CASSFYRRDRDPNEQFF; CDR3 DNA: TGTGCCAGCAGCTTCTATCGCCGGGACAGGGACCCCAATGAGCAGTTCTTC; V gene: TRBV5-6; clone size: NA; J gene: TRBJ2-1; D gene: TRBD1
CDR3 protein: CASSFLQGAVSGNTIYF; CDR3 DNA: TGTGCCAGCAGCTTTCTACAGGGGGCCGTGTCTGGAAACACCATATATTTT; V gene: TRBV5-6; clone size: NA; J gene: TRBJ1-3; D gene: TRBD1
CDR3 protein: CASIPQDPSGYTF; CDR3 DNA: TGTGCCAGCATCCCACAGGACCCTTCGGGCTACACCTTC; V gene: TRBV6-1; clone size: NA; J gene: TRBJ1-2; D gene: NA
CDR3 protein: CAWSRGSGNTIYF; CDR3 DNA: TGTGCCTGGAGCAGGGGCTCTGGAAACACCATATATTTT; V gene: TRBV30; clone size: NA; J gene: TRBJ1-3; D gene: NA
CDR3 protein: CASSPRGGQINEQFF; CDR3 DNA: TGTGCCAGCAGCCCCAGGGGCGGACAGATCAATGAGCAGTTCTTC; V gene: TRBV7-2; clone size: NA; J gene: TRBJ2-1; D gene: NA
CDR3 protein: CASSLVTGGDTEAFF; CDR3 DNA: TGTGCCAGCAGCTTAGTCACAGGTGGGGACACTGAAGCTTTCTTT; V gene: TRBV5-5; clone size: NA; J gene: TRBJ1-1; D gene: NA
CDR3 protein: CSAPLTNRGYTF; CDR3 DNA: TGCAGCGCCCCCCTAACGAATCGTGGCTACACCTTC; V gene: TRBV29-1; clone size: NA; J gene: TRBJ1-2; D gene: NA
CDR3 protein: CSVAGPTSYEQYF; CDR3 DNA: TGCAGCGTTGCAGGGCCTACATCCTACGAGCAGTACTTC; V gene: TRBV29-1; clone size: NA; J gene: TRBJ2-7; D gene: NA
CDR3 protein: CASTASDRSNQPQHF; CDR3 DNA: TGTGCCAGTACCGCCTCGGACAGAAGCAATCAGCCCCAGCATTTT; V gene: TRBV19; clone size: NA; J gene: TRBJ1-5; D gene: NA
CDR3 protein: CASSEDGIGGYTF; CDR3 DNA: TGTGCCAGCAGTGAAGACGGGATCGGTGGCTACACCTTC; V gene: TRBV25-1; clone size: NA; J gene: TRBJ1-2; D gene: NA
CDR3 protein: CASSPQPGGGQFF; CDR3 DNA: TGTGCTAGCAGCCCACAGCCAGGCGGGGGGCAGTTCTTC; V gene: TRBV7-7; clone size: NA; J gene: TRBJ2-1; D gene: TRBD2
CDR3 protein: CASSGTSGANTGELFF; CDR3 DNA: TGTGCCAGTTCCGGGACTAGCGGGGCGAACACCGGGGAGCTGTTTTTT; V gene: TRBV5-4; clone size: NA; J gene: TRBJ2-2; D gene: TRBD2
CDR3 protein: CASSITGRGRTGELFF; CDR3 DNA: TGTGCCAGTAGTATCACTGGCAGGGGTAGGACCGGGGAGCTGTTTTTT; V gene: TRBV19; clone size: NA; J gene: TRBJ2-2; D gene: NA
CDR3 protein: CASSEGQGYEQYF; CDR3 DNA: TGTGCCAGTAGTGAGGGACAGGGCTACGAGCAGTACTTC; V gene: TRBV19; clone size: NA; J gene: TRBJ2-7; D gene: TRBD1
CDR3 protein: CAIEEDRGPTEAFF; CDR3 DNA: TGTGCCATCGAAGAGGATAGGGGGCCCACTGAAGCTTTCTTT; V gene: TRBV11-1; clone size: NA; J gene: TRBJ1-1; D gene: TRBD1
CDR3 protein: CALRGRAWDTQYF; CDR3 DNA: TGTGCCCTAAGGGGCAGGGCATGGGATACGCAGTATTTT; V gene: TRBV7-9; clone size: NA; J gene: TRBJ2-3; D gene: NA
CDR3 protein: CASSALGAGFQETQYF; CDR3 DNA: TGTGCCAGCAGTGCCCTGGGAGCGGGGTTCCAAGAGACCCAGTACTTC; V gene: TRBV2; clone size: NA; J gene: TRBJ2-5; D gene: TRBD2
CDR3 protein: CASSVSGRGNTGELFF; CDR3 DNA: TGTGCCAGCAGTGTTAGCGGGAGGGGGAACACCGGGGAGCTGTTTTTT; V gene: TRBV25-1; clone size: NA; J gene: TRBJ2-2; D gene: TRBD2
CDR3 protein: CASSLNWGLARNEQFF; CDR3 DNA: TGTGCCAGCAGCTTAAACTGGGGACTAGCGAGGAATGAGCAGTTCTTC; V gene: TRBV13; clone size: NA; J gene: TRBJ2-1; D gene: TRBD2
CDR3 protein: CASRYMGYNTEAFF; CDR3 DNA: TGTGCCAGCAGGTATATGGGCTATAACACTGAAGCTTTCTTT; V gene: TRBV7-9; clone size: once; J gene: TRBJ1-1; D gene: NA
CDR3 protein: CASSLTGGNQPQHF; CDR3 DNA: TGTGCCAGCAGCCTAACAGGGGGCAATCAGCCCCAGCATTTT; V gene: TRBV25-1; clone size: NA; J gene: TRBJ1-5; D gene: TRBD1
CDR3 protein: CASSLGRGFYGYTF; CDR3 DNA: TGTGCCAGCAGCTTAGGCAGGGGTTTCTATGGCTACACCTTC; V gene: TRBV11-2; clone size: NA; J gene: TRBJ1-2; D gene: NA